This T cell receptor (beta chain) is from a study of blood T cell repertoires in COVID-19. Sequenced by immunoSEQ multiplex PCR; TCRdb stores in-frame clones only, minus some. This sample yields around 220,000 clones, of which roughly 90% are seen a single time; roughly 15% belongs to the top ten. Participants, about 18 to 100 years old, spanned more than 20 US areas. Germline lookup yields CDR1 KGHSH and CDR2 LQKENI. This CDR3 spans 13 amino acids. Losses at the gene ends were 6 bases for V and 4 bases for J; bases not matched to a gene: 6. The TCR sequence derives from a man younger than 45 who had been exposed to COVID-19. This chain links TRBV18 with TRBJ2-7; 7 bases are a match to TRBD1. The sequenced sample was PBMCs or T cells enriched from blood (not recorded which). This CDR3 reads CASSHRDSYEQYF. In nucleotides, the CDR3 is TGTGCCAGCTCTCATAGGGACAGTTACGAGCAGTACTTC.